The 25 T cell receptor beta chains below come from one sample, sequenced in a study of shared clonotypes between healthy human individuals. TCRdb's table, derived via immunoSEQ multiplex PCR, lists solely in-frame clones and lacks some. The sample records 2 million to 2.5 million clones, roughly 90% being singletons. The sample taken for sequencing was naive CD4+ T cells from PBMCs. Subset in this sample: CD45RA+ positively selected. These receptors were obtained from a man aged 18 to 35 in good health. Some clones in this sample may be carry-over from other donors' samples.

V usage is TRBV28 and J usage is TRBJ2-3; 8 bases are shared with TRBD1. The CDR3 length is 15 residues. The junction had 6 bases not matched to a gene; V was cut back by 6 bases and J by 1 base. Germline assignment: CDR1 MDHEN and CDR2 SYDVKM. The CDR3 reads CASSYRGAGTDTQYF. CDR3 nucleotide sequence: TGTGCCAGCAGCTACAGGGGGGCGGGCACAGATACGCAGTATTTT.

The chain is built from TRBV19 and TRBJ2-3; TRBD2 is a possible D gene (6 bases). Trimming pared 3 bases from V and 6 bases from J, leaving 13 bases between. The CDR3 contains 14 residues. Germline V gene sequence: CDR1 LNHDA, CDR2 SQIVND (reference sequence). The chain's CDR3 is CASSIATRSDTQYF. In DNA, the CDR3 is TGTGCCAGTAGTATCGCGACTAGATCCGATACGCAGTATTTT.

The rearrangement links TRBV6-1 to TRBJ1-5; TRBD1 might be the D (5 bases). Germline CDR1 reads MNHNS; CDR2 reads SASEGT. The CDR3 totals 14 residues. Trimming cost V 3 bases and J 4 bases, with 10 bases left between them. CDR3 nucleotides: TGTGCCAGCAGTGAGACTCACAGGAATCAGCCCCAGCATTTT. This encodes CASSETHRNQPQHF.

The CDR3 region has the DNA TGTGCCAGCAGCTTCTCGGGAGGCACCGGGGAGCTGTTTTTT. This translates into CASSFSGGTGELFF. The chain joins TRBV7-6 to TRBJ2-2; 7 nucleotides agree with TRBD2. The J segment lost 4 bases and the V segment lost 3 bases, leaving 2 bases of the junction unmatched. The CDR3 sequence is 14 residues long. From germline, CDR1 is SGHVS and CDR2 FNYEAQ.

This clone appeared a single time. The V call is TRBV6-6, the J call TRBJ2-7; 9 bases match TRBD1. CDR3 length: 16 residues. With V trimmed by 5 bases and J by 5 bases, 13 bases remained unmatched. The germline gives CDR1 MNHNY, CDR2 SVGAGI (reference sequence). The CDR3 region is CASSTTKGTGMHEQYF. Written as DNA, the CDR3 is TGTGCCAGCAGTACAACTAAAGGGACAGGGATGCACGAGCAGTACTTC.

As to this clone: Other DNA sequences of this sample code for an identical CDR3. V is TRBV30 and J is TRBJ2-5, with D perhaps matching TRBD1 (5 bases). V was trimmed by 2 bases and J by 4 bases, leaving 8 bases between them. Germline values: CDR1 GTSNPN, CDR2 SVGIG (reference sequence). The CDR3 is 12 amino acids. This chain's CDR3 is CAWSSTGETQYF. The CDR3 region has the DNA TGTGCCTGGAGTTCTACAGGAGAGACCCAGTACTTC.

The CDR3 loop reads CASSEGLVGWVEKLFF. The CDR3 coding sequence is TGTGCCAGCAGTGAAGGATTGGTGGGCTGGGTTGAAAAACTGTTTTTT. The rearrangement links TRBV2 to TRBJ1-4; no reliable D call. This CDR3 comprises 16 residues. In germline, CDR1 is SNHLY, CDR2 FYNNEI. V was trimmed by 1 base and J by 7 bases, leaving 16 bases between them.

Turning to this clone: Other DNA sequences in this specimen translate into the identical CDR3. The chain has TRBV20-1 and TRBJ2-1, with D possibly matching TRBD2 (5 bases). The V and J ends lost 5 bases and 10 bases respectively, with 9 bases between them. The CDR3 runs 10 residues. CDR1 is DFQATT and CDR2 is SNEGSKA in the germline V gene (reference sequence). The CDR3 sequence is CSASLAEQFF. The CDR3 DNA reads TGCAGTGCTTCATTAGCGGAGCAGTTCTTC.

This chain joins TRBV30 and TRBJ1-2, with 12 nucleotides matching TRBD1. The CDR3 is made up of 16 amino acids. Germline V gene lookup returns CDR1 GTSNPN and CDR2 SVGIG (reference sequence). The CDR3 bases are TGTGCGAAAACCGGGACAGGGGGCCTAGGAGACTATGGCTACACCTTC. Protein sequence: CAKTGTGGLGDYGYTF.

The rearrangement links TRBV4-1 to TRBJ2-3; 12 bases line up with TRBD2. There are 16 residues in the CDR3. Germline trimming cut 4 bases from V and 0 bases from J; bases unmatched to any gene: 2. CDR1 is MGHRA and CDR2 is YSYEKL in the germline V gene. CDR3 DNA sequence: TGCGCCAGCAGCCCGCTAGCGGGAGGGAGCACAGATACGCAGTATTTT. Protein: CASSPLAGGSTDTQYF.

V and J are TRBV18 and TRBJ1-5; 7 bases fit TRBD1. The V segment lost 1 base and the J segment 0 bases; nucleotides outside the gene matches: 3. Germline V CDR1 and CDR2: KGHSH, LQKENI. The CDR3 sequence is 16 residues long. In nucleotides, the CDR3 is TGTGCCAGCTCACCACTAGACAGGGATAGCAATCAGCCCCAGCATTTT. The encoded protein is CASSPLDRDSNQPQHF.

This chain uses TRBV6-6 with TRBJ2-3; D is possibly TRBD2 (6 bases). Deletions cut 6 bases from V and 7 bases from J, with 17 bases between. Per germline, CDR1 MNHNY and CDR2 SVGAGI (reference sequence). The CDR3 length is 14 residues. CDR3 in amino acids: CASSPGTAAYTQYF. Here the CDR3 DNA reads TGTGCCAGCAGCCCCGGGACTGCTGCTTATACGCAGTATTTT.

For this clone: The same CDR3 is also encoded by other DNA sequences in this sample. This sequence joins TRBV5-4 and TRBJ1-1; 8 nucleotides line up with TRBD1. J lost 4 bases, V lost 4 bases, and 6 bases had no gene match. This CDR3 region has 14 residues. The germline V gene has CDR1 SGHNT and CDR2 YYREEE (reference sequence). The CDR3 coding sequence is TGTGCCAGCAGCCTCGGACAGGGAAGCACTGAAGCTTTCTTT. As protein: CASSLGQGSTEAFF.

About this clone itself: At the DNA level, this CDR3 is encoded by other sequences in the same sample as well. The gene calls are TRBV7-9 and TRBJ2-3; D remains ambiguous. CDR3 size: 14 residues. Germline lookup yields CDR1 SEHNR and CDR2 FQNEAQ (reference sequence). Trimming removed 3 bases from V and 0 bases from J, with 7 bases in between. The CDR3, as DNA: TGTGCCAGCAGCTTGGGTTCTAGCACAGATACGCAGTATTTT. This encodes CASSLGSSTDTQYF.

The V call is TRBV7-8, the J call TRBJ2-5; 11 bases fit TRBD2. CDR1 and CDR2 (germline): SGHVS, FQNEAQ. J was trimmed by 4 bases and V by 3 bases; bases with no gene match: 1. The CDR3 is 14 residues long. DNA for the CDR3: TGTGCCAGCAGCTTTGGACTAGCGGGAGAGACCCAGTACTTC. Its protein product is CASSFGLAGETQYF. The full variable domain, in which reference TRBV7-8 and TRBJ2-5 provide the parts outside the CDR3, is GAGVSQSPRYKVAKRGQDVALRCDPISGHVSLFWYQQALGQGPEFLTYFQNEAQLDKSGLPSDRFFAERPEGSVSTLKIQRTQQEDSAVYLCASSFGLAGETQYFGPGTRLLVL.

V gene TRBV28 combines with J gene TRBJ2-6; 7 nucleotides line up with TRBD1. Germline loops: CDR1 MDHEN, CDR2 SYDVKM. The CDR3 is made up of 16 amino acids. V lost 7 bases, J lost 0 bases, and 6 bases stayed unmatched. The CDR3 loop reads CASMAGGNSGANVLTF. The DNA of the CDR3 is TGTGCCAGCATGGCAGGGGGAAACTCTGGGGCCAACGTCCTGACTTTC.

The chain combines TRBV9 with TRBJ2-3, with D possibly being TRBD1 (6 bases). V was cut by 0 bases and J by 3 bases, with 17 bases left in between. In germline, CDR1 is SGDLS, CDR2 YYNGEE. This CDR3 contains 17 residues. The CDR3 DNA is TGTGCCAGCAGCGTAGGTCAGGGGTCCACGATTACAGATACGCAGTATTTT. Its translation: CASSVGQGSTITDTQYF.

V is TRBV18 and J is TRBJ1-5; 7 bases map to TRBD1. Germline V gene data show CDR1 as KGHSH and CDR2 as LQKENI. Trimming at V came to 8 bases and at J to 6 bases, leaving 7 bases not matched to a gene. The CDR3 contains 13 residues. As DNA, the CDR3 is TGTGCCAGCCGAGGACAGGAACGTCAGCCCCAGCATTTT. As protein: CASRGQERQPQHF.

The chain uses TRBV9 and TRBJ2-2, with a weak D call TRBD1 (6 bases). Germline loops: CDR1 SGDLS, CDR2 YYNGEE. The CDR3 loop spans 14 amino acids. V dropped 3 bases and J dropped 4 bases, with 10 bases sitting between them. The DNA for the CDR3 is TGTGCCAGCAGCGATACAGGGTCCACCGGGGAGCTGTTTTTT. It yields the protein CASSDTGSTGELFF.

This clone was counted between two and nine times. The chain is built from TRBV9 and TRBJ1-1; tentative D call: TRBD1 (6 bases). Trimming stripped 4 bases from V and 5 bases from J, with 18 bases between. This CDR3 is 15 amino acids long. Germline loops: CDR1 SGDLS, CDR2 YYNGEE. Here the CDR3 reads CASSHTGTRGTEAFF. CDR3 in DNA: TGTGCCAGCAGCCATACCGGGACGAGGGGGACTGAAGCTTTCTTT.

This clone was observed once. This chain uses TRBV14 with TRBJ2-7; 12 nucleotides align to TRBD2. This CDR3 comprises 17 residues. The junction had 12 bases not matched to a gene; V was cut back by 3 bases and J by 6 bases. Germline CDR1 SGHDN, CDR2 FVKESK. CDR3 DNA: TGTGCCAGCAGCCACAGAAGCTTGGCTAGCGGGAGGGTCGAGCAGTACTTC. Translating gives CASSHRSLASGRVEQYF.

The rearrangement links TRBV5-1 to TRBJ1-2, with D possibly being TRBD1 (6 bases). There are 15 residues in the CDR3. CDR1 and CDR2 (germline): SGHRS, YFSETQ. V lost 0 bases and J 5 bases, leaving 14 bases between the germline ends. The CDR3: CASSLGGPQGYGYTF. In nucleotides, the CDR3 is TGCGCCAGCAGCTTGGGGGGCCCCCAGGGGTATGGCTACACCTTC. Variable domain in full (rest from reference TRBV5-1 and TRBJ1-2): KAGVTQTPRYLIKTRGQQVTLSCSPISGHRSVSWYQQTPGQGLQFLFEYFSETQRNKGNFPGRFSGRQFSNSRSEMNVSTLELGDSALYLCASSLGGPQGYGYTFGSGTRLTVV.

The chain is built from TRBV29-1 and TRBJ2-2; D call uncertain. The germline V gene has CDR1 SQVTM and CDR2 ANQGSEA. CDR3 length equals 11 residues. The ends were cut back, 3 bases at V and 8 bases at J, with 7 bases in the middle. CDR3 sequence reads: CSVDSAGELFF. CDR3 bases: TGCAGCGTTGACTCCGCGGGGGAGCTGTTTTTT.

This chain connects TRBV5-4 to TRBJ2-3; a weak D match, TRBD2 (6 bases). Germline V CDR1 and CDR2: SGHNT, YYREEE (reference sequence). Trimming cost V 4 bases and J 3 bases, with 21 bases left between them. The CDR3 is made up of 17 amino acids. As DNA, the CDR3 is TGTGCCAGCAGCCGGGGAGGCGGGACGGGAGCGACAGATACGCAGTATTTT. As protein: CASSRGGGTGATDTQYF.

This clone is a singleton in its sample. J is TRBJ2-5 and V is TRBV7-2; a weak D match, TRBD1 (6 bases). Trimming shortened V by 5 bases and J by 4 bases, and 14 bases separated the two germline ends. Germline V CDR1 and CDR2: SGHTA, FQGNSA. The CDR3 runs 14 residues. The CDR3 coding sequence is TGTGCCAGCAGCCTACAGGGCTTTGCAGAGACCCAGTACTTC. Residues: CASSLQGFAETQYF.